This T cell receptor beta chain originates from a study of blood T cell repertoires in COVID-19. About the research overall: Symptom resolution, clearance, or two negative PCRs marked the recovered donors of Cohort 3. The analysed material was cDNA or gDNA that came from T cells, B-cell-depleted T cells, or PBMCs.

Here immunoSEQ multiplex PCR was the method, and the copy in TCRdb shows in-frame clones only, minus some. Altogether some 330,000 clones are present, around 87% being singletons, with the ten largest covering less than 2.5%. The CDR3 sequence is 14 residues long. Trimming removed 4 bases at V and 1 base at J, with 9 bases between. Per germline, CDR1 SGDLS and CDR2 YYNGEE. The chain joins TRBV9 to TRBJ1-3; D perhaps matches TRBD1 (6 bases). The sequence was obtained from a man aged 40-49 years in a cohort exposed to, infected with or recovered from COVID-19 (not recorded which). Sequencing used PBMCs or T cells enriched from blood (not recorded which). The DNA for the CDR3 is TGTGCCAGCAGCAAGACAGGTTCTGGAAACACCATATATTTT. Translated, it gives CASSKTGSGNTIYF.